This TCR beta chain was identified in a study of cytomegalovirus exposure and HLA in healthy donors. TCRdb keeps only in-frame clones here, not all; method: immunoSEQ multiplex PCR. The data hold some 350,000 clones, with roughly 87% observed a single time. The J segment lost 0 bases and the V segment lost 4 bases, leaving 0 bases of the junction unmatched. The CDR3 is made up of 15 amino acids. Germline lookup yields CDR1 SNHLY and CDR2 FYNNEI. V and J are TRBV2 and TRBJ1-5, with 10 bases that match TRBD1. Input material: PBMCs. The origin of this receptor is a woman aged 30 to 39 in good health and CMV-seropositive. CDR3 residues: CASSGTGGSNQPQHF. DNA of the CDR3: TGTGCCAGCAGTGGGACAGGGGGTAGCAATCAGCCCCAGCATTTT.